A single sample gave rise to the 20 T cell receptor beta chains below, sequenced in a study of graft-versus-host responses after intestinal transplantation. Produced via immunoSEQ multiplex PCR; TCRdb's table is partial and in-frame only. This sample carries about 120,000 clones, more than 90% of them seen once, and the ten largest clones take 0.23%. These receptors have no known antigen. The sample in question was unstimulated CD4+ T cells sorted from spleen or lymph node cells, obtained before transplant. These receptor sequences come from a human donor who was the organ donor for an intestinal transplant.

The CDR3 region is CASSEFVGNQPQHF. The DNA for the CDR3 is TGTGCCAGCAGTGAATTTGTAGGGAATCAGCCCCAGCATTTT. The V and J genes are TRBV6-1 and TRBJ1-5; D gene uncertain. The CDR3 is 14 residues long. V lost 2 bases and J lost 4, with 9 bases in between. CDR1 and CDR2 (germline): MNHNS, SASEGT.

The V and J genes are TRBV9 and TRBJ1-1; D possibly corresponds to TRBD1 (6 bases). Trimming pared 0 bases from V and 5 bases from J, leaving 11 bases between. The CDR3 sequence is 14 residues long. Germline assignment: CDR1 SGDLS and CDR2 YYNGEE. This CDR3 is CASSVALQGTEAFF. In DNA form, the CDR3 reads TGTGCCAGCAGCGTAGCTCTGCAGGGGACTGAAGCTTTCTTT.

The V and J genes are TRBV7-9 and TRBJ1-1, with 7 bases aligning to TRBD1. The CDR3 extends over 16 amino acids. Germline CDR1 reads SEHNR; CDR2 reads FQNEAQ (reference sequence). Trimming took 1 base from V and 1 from J; bases not matched to a gene: 6. The CDR3 DNA follows: TGTGCCAGCAGCTTAGTAGGTCACAGGGGGAACACTGAAGCTTTCTTT. Its protein is CASSLVGHRGNTEAFF.

The rearrangement uses TRBV30 and TRBJ2-5; D is undetermined. This CDR3 contains 13 residues. Germline CDR1 is GTSNPN and CDR2 is SVGIG (reference sequence). The V end lost 0 bases, the J end lost 4 bases, and 9 bases lay between the germline ends. The CDR3 nucleotides are TGTGCCTGGAGTGTAGGGTGGGGAGAGACCCAGTACTTC. Amino acids: CAWSVGWGETQYF. Combining the CDR3 with reference TRBV30 and TRBJ2-5 gives the whole variable domain SQTIHQWPATLVQPVGSPLSLECTVEGTSNPNLYWYRQAAGRGLQLLFYSVGIGQISSEVPQNLSASRPQDRQFILSSKKLLLSDSGFYLCAWSVGWGETQYFGPGTRLLVL.

The chain links TRBV30 to TRBJ2-2; a weak D match, TRBD2 (6 bases). With 0 bases removed from V and 6 bases from J, the gap between germline ends came to 14 bases. Germline V gene sequence: CDR1 GTSNPN, CDR2 SVGIG (reference sequence). The CDR3 is 15 residues long. The CDR3 DNA sequence: TGTGCCTGGAGTGTGCGGCTAGCGTTGTCCGGGGAGCTGTTTTTT. As protein: CAWSVRLALSGELFF.

This rearrangement joins TRBV18 to TRBJ1-1; D is undetermined. Germline CDR1 KGHSH, CDR2 LQKENI. CDR3 size: 13 residues. V lost 1 base and J lost 3, with 6 bases in between. In DNA form, the CDR3 reads TGTGCCAGCTCACCACAGGGAGACACTGAAGCTTTCTTT. Amino acids: CASSPQGDTEAFF.

This chain joins TRBV19 and TRBJ2-5; 10 nucleotides agree with TRBD1. The V segment lost 2 bases and the J segment 2 bases; nucleotides outside the gene matches: 8. Germline V gene sequence: CDR1 LNHDA, CDR2 SQIVND (reference sequence). The CDR3 totals 17 residues. The chain's CDR3 is CASSIHPPGQGQETQYF. For the CDR3, the DNA is TGTGCCAGTAGTATACACCCTCCGGGACAGGGGCAAGAGACCCAGTACTTC.

CDR3 nucleotide sequence: TGTGCCAGCTGTCGGACAACGAATACGCAGTATTTT. This sequence encodes CASCRTTNTQYF. The rearrangement joins TRBV28 to TRBJ2-3, with a weak D call TRBD1 (5 bases). The germline V gene has CDR1 MDHEN and CDR2 SYDVKM. The V end lost 8 bases, the J end lost 7 bases, and 13 bases lay between the germline ends. The CDR3 is made up of 12 amino acids.

This clone appeared a single time. This sequence joins TRBV11-3 and TRBJ1-1; no firm D call. The CDR3 runs to 15 residues. Per the germline V gene, CDR1 is SGHNT and CDR2 is YENEEA. Trimming removed 5 bases at V and 1 base at J, with 14 bases between. The CDR3, as DNA: TGTGCCAGCAGCCCAGCCCCCAAGACGAACACTGAAGCTTTCTTT. This gives the protein CASSPAPKTNTEAFF.

This clone was seen just once. This chain links TRBV4-2 with TRBJ2-3, with a possible D match to TRBD1 (6 bases). The length of the CDR3 is 16 residues. Looked up from germline, CDR1 is LGHNA and CDR2 is YNFKEQ. The V end was cut by 1 base, the J end by 8 bases, with 19 bases between. The CDR3 sequence: CASSQGGSGGTATQYF. CDR3 bases: TGTGCCAGCAGCCAAGGGGGGTCTGGGGGCACGGCTACGCAGTATTTT.

The chain has TRBV4-1 and TRBJ2-5; 7 nucleotides agree with TRBD1. From germline, CDR1 is MGHRA and CDR2 YSYEKL. Losses at the gene ends were 2 bases for V and 0 bases for J; bases not matched to a gene: 6. CDR3 length: 16 amino acids. CDR3 sequence: CASSQSQGKNQETQYF. The CDR3 DNA reads TGCGCCAGCAGCCAATCACAGGGGAAGAACCAAGAGACCCAGTACTTC.

The chain employs TRBV19 and TRBJ1-5; the D is unclear. The CDR3 covers 17 residues. CDR1 is LNHDA, CDR2 SQIVND, per germline (reference sequence). Deletions cut 1 base from V and 6 bases from J, with 19 bases between. This chain's CDR3 is CASSIVLNRYGSQPQHF. The CDR3 DNA reads as TGTGCCAGTAGTATAGTACTCAACCGCTACGGGAGTCAGCCCCAGCATTTT.

This sequence joins TRBV7-7 and TRBJ2-7; D unresolved. This CDR3 is 13 amino acids long. V lost 4 bases, J lost 6 bases, and 13 bases lay in between. The germline CDR1 and CDR2 sequences are SSHAT and FNYEAQ (reference sequence). CDR3 bases: TGTGCCAGCAGCTCTGGAGCAGACGGCGAGCAGTACTTC. It codes for CASSSGADGEQYF.

V usage is TRBV28 and J usage is TRBJ2-5, with 9 bases identical to TRBD1. Losses at the gene ends were 6 bases for V and 5 bases for J; bases not matched to a gene: 4. The CDR3 sequence is 13 residues long. Germline lookup yields CDR1 MDHEN and CDR2 SYDVKM. The CDR3, as DNA: TGTGCCAGCAGGGACAGGGGAATGGAGACCCAGTACTTC. This encodes CASRDRGMETQYF.

The chain joins TRBV29-1 to TRBJ2-7, with D possibly being TRBD1 (6 bases). Germline CDR1 and CDR2: SQVTM and ANQGSEA. This CDR3 spans 14 amino acids. Deletions cut 4 bases from V and 1 base from J, with 14 bases between. The CDR3 sequence: CSVVDSFLSYEQYF. The CDR3 DNA reads TGCAGCGTTGTGGACAGCTTCTTATCCTACGAGCAGTACTTC.

This chain connects TRBV4-1 to TRBJ2-1; tentatively, D is TRBD2 (6 bases). CDR1 is MGHRA, CDR2 YSYEKL, per germline. There are 15 residues in the CDR3. Deletions cut 4 bases from V and 3 bases from J, with 13 bases between. This CDR3 is CASSRGVRDYNEQFF. The CDR3 nucleotides are TGCGCCAGCAGCCGCGGGGTCCGGGACTACAATGAGCAGTTCTTC.

The V call is TRBV11-2, the J call TRBJ2-2; 8 bases are shared with TRBD2. Germline trimming cut 5 bases from V and 3 bases from J; bases unmatched to any gene: 8. The CDR3 has 16 residues. Germline lookup yields CDR1 SGHAT and CDR2 FQNNGV. DNA of the CDR3: TGTGCCAGCAGCCGGGCGGGGGGCTGGGACACCGGGGAGCTGTTTTTT. Protein product: CASSRAGGWDTGELFF. The variable domain in full, with the rest retrieved from reference TRBV11-2 and TRBJ2-2, is EAGVAQSPRYKIIEKRQSVAFWCNPISGHATLYWYQQILGQGPKLLIQFQNNGVVDDSQLPKDRFSAERLKGVDSTLKIQPAKLEDSAVYLCASSRAGGWDTGELFFGEGSRLTVL.

The table lists this clone with a count of one. The V gene is TRBV6-5, the J gene TRBJ1-2; possible D gene TRBD1, 5 bases. V lost 2 bases and J lost 5, with 12 bases in between. Germline V gene data show CDR1 as MNHEY and CDR2 as SVGAGI. CDR3 length: 14 amino acids. The CDR3 DNA reads as TGTGCCAGCAGTTACCGGGACCGCTTTTATGGCTACACCTTC. It translates to CASSYRDRFYGYTF.

The chain couples TRBV7-2 to TRBJ1-2, with D uncertain. This CDR3 has 12 residues. V dropped 2 bases and J dropped 4 bases, with 5 bases sitting between them. Germline V gives CDR1 SGHTA, CDR2 FQGNSA. CDR3 bases: TGTGCCAGCAGCTTATGGGGCTATGGCTACACCTTC. Amino acid sequence: CASSLWGYGYTF.

Only a few counts were recorded for this clone. The identical CDR3 is also encoded by other nucleotide sequences in the sample. The genes are TRBV2 and TRBJ2-7; 9 nucleotides line up with TRBD1. V shed 6 bases and J 4 bases; nucleotides not matched to a gene: 7. From germline, CDR1 is SNHLY and CDR2 FYNNEI. The CDR3 extends over 14 amino acids. The DNA of the CDR3 is TGTGCCAGCAGGGACCGGGACAGGGCATACGAGCAGTACTTC. Amino acids: CASRDRDRAYEQYF.